This T cell receptor (beta chain) was obtained from a study of cytomegalovirus exposure and HLA in healthy donors. Study-wide points: Among CMV-associated TCR beta chains, most appeared HLA-restricted in a later analysis.

CDR1 is GTSNPN and CDR2 is SVGIG in the germline V gene (reference sequence). CDR3 length: 13 amino acids. The trim removed 8 bases at V and 9 bases at J, leaving 9 bases unmatched. These donors, healthy bone marrow donors, were studied. Donors were ostensibly healthy at sampling, although undocumented immune exposures were probable. The PCR contained 60 Vbeta and 13 Jbeta primers. The data were produced by immunoSEQ multiplex PCR, yet TCRdb's version contains in-frame clones alone and is incomplete. Of 100,000 to 150,000 clones listed, almost 80% were seen once; the top ten hold approximately 1.6%. As for this clone: The antigen is not known.

The specimen sequenced was PBMCs. The chain has TRBV30 and TRBJ2-1; 11 bases line up with TRBD2. The source of this sequence is a female donor in good health and CMV-seronegative. CDR3 residues: CAGLLAGVGEQFF. CDR3 bases: TGTGCCGGGCTACTAGCGGGAGTGGGTGAGCAGTTCTTC. The full variable domain, its missing parts supplied by reference TRBV30 and TRBJ2-1, is SQTIHQWPATLVQPVGSPLSLECTVEGTSNPNLYWYRQAAGRGLQLLFYSVGIGQISSEVPQNLSASRPQDRQFILSSKKLLLSDSGFYLCAGLLAGVGEQFFGPGTRLTVL.